This T cell receptor (beta chain) appears in the sequencing data of a study of graft-versus-host responses after intestinal transplantation. Study-wide context: In this cohort, recipients had multivisceral, liver-intestinal, or isolated intestinal transplants.

As to this clone: What it binds is not known.

Trimming removed 2 bases at V and 6 bases at J, with 11 bases between. The germline gives CDR1 KGHSY, CDR2 FQNENV. CDR3 size: 13 residues. The protocol was immunoSEQ multiplex PCR, while the TCRdb copy is restricted to in-frame clones and leaves out a portion. The data show some 110,000 clones, 85% to 95% seen once. The chain recombines TRBV16 with TRBJ2-7, with D unclear. This TCR came from a human donor who was the organ donor for an intestinal transplant. The sample here was unstimulated CD8+ T cells sorted from spleen or lymph node cells, taken before transplant. CDR3 sequence: CASSQGPPGEQYF. The CDR3 coding sequence is TGTGCCAGCAGCCAAGGACCCCCTGGCGAGCAGTACTTC.